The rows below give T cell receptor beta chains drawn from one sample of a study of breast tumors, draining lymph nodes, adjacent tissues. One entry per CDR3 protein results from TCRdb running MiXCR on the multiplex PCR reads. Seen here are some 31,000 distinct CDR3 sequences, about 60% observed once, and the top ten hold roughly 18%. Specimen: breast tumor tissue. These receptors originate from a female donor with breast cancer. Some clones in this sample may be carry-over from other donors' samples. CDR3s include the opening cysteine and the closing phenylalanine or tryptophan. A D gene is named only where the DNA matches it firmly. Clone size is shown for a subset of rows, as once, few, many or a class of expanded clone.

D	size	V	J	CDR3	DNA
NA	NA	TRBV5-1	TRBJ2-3	CASSLGFVASTDTQYF	TGCGCCAGCAGCTTGGGCTTTGTAGCCAGCACAGATACGCAGTATTTT
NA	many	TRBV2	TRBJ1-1	CASSTGSYKGEAFF	TGTGCCAGCAGTACCGGGTCCTACAAAGGTGAAGCTTTCTTT
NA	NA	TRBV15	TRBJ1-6	CATRFDWGGNSPLHF	TGTGCCACCAGGTTCGACTGGGGCGGAAATTCACCCCTCCACTTT
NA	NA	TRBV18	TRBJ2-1	CASSPSRDEQSF	TGTGCCAGCTCACCGTCTCGCGATGAGCAGTCCTTC
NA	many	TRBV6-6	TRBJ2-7	CASSYGRSGYYEQYF	TGTGCCAGCAGTTATGGACGGTCCGGGTACTACGAGCAGTACTTC
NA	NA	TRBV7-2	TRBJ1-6	CASSLFTDSPLHF	TGTGCCAGCAGCTTATTCACGGACTCACCCCTCCACTTT
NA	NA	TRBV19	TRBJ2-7	CASSIGKRMAGTYEQYF	TGTGCCAGTAGTATAGGTAAAAGGATGGCAGGGACCTACGAGCAGTACTTC
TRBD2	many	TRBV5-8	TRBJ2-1	CASSAASGNYNEQFF	TGTGCCAGCAGCGCCGCTAGCGGAAATTACAATGAGCAGTTCTTC
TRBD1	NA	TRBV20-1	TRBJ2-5	CRAGQGALNKYF	TGCAGAGCCGGACAGGGGGCGCTTAATAAGTACTTC
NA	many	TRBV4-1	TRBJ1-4	CASSQVKGERTTNEKLFF	TGCGCCAGCAGCCAAGTCAAGGGAGAGCGGACAACTAATGAAAAACTGTTTTTT
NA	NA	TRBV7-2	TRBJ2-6	CASSSGRSGANVLTF	TGTGCCAGCAGTTCGGGCCGCTCTGGGGCCAACGTCCTGACTTTC
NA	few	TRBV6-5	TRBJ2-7	CASSHSMTSGDRAYEQYF	TGTGCCAGCAGTCACTCGATGACCTCGGGAGACAGAGCCTACGAGCAGTACTTC
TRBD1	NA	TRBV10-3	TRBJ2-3	CAISFGQGADTQYF	TGTGCCATCAGTTTTGGTCAGGGGGCAGATACGCAGTATTTT
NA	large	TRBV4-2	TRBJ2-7	CASSLQGGRGSYEQYF	TGTGCCAGCAGCCTTCAGGGGGGCAGGGGGAGCTACGAGCAGTACTTC
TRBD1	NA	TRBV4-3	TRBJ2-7	CASSRQRGQGAREQYF	TGCGCCAGCAGCCGTCAAAGGGGACAGGGGGCGCGGGAGCAGTACTTC
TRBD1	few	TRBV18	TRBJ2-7	CASSASGQGTREQYF	TGTGCCAGCTCTGCGAGTGGACAGGGAACTCGAGAGCAGTACTTC
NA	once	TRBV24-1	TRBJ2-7	CATSDRSSGSARSSYEQYF	TGTGCCACCAGTGATAGGTCGTCCGGTAGTGCGAGGAGCTCCTACGAGCAGTACTTC
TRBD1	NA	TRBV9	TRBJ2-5	CASSHWTGSGETQYF	TGTGCCAGCAGCCATTGGACAGGGAGCGGAGAGACCCAGTACTTC
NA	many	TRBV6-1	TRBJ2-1	CASTLGAGSYNEQFF	TGTGCCAGCACCCTAGGGGCCGGCTCCTACAATGAGCAGTTCTTC
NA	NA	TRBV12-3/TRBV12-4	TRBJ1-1	CASSLGRANTEAFF	TGTGCCAGCAGTTTAGGTCGGGCGAACACTGAAGCTTTCTTT
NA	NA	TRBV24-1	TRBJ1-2	CATSVGENYGYTF	TGTGCCACCAGTGTTGGAGAGAACTATGGCTACACCTTC
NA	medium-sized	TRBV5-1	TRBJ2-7	CASSLGSAYEQYF	TGCGCCAGCAGCTTGGGCAGCGCCTACGAGCAGTACTTC
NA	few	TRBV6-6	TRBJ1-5	CAIKVGGNQPQHF	TGTGCCATCAAGGTAGGGGGGAATCAGCCCCAGCATTTT
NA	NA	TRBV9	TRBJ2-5	CASSGQRVRETQYF	TGTGCCAGCAGCGGCCAGAGGGTACGGGAGACCCAGTACTTC
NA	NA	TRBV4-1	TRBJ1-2	CASSQGRGAYGYTF	TGCGCCAGCAGCCAAGGGCGGGGGGCCTATGGCTACACCTTC
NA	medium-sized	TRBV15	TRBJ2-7	CATSINRQVGEQYF	TGTGCCACCAGTATAAATCGACAGGTCGGCGAGCAGTACTTC
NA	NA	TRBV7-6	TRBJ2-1	CASSLGASTGLGEQFF	TGTGCCAGCAGCTTAGGGGCCTCGACAGGTCTTGGTGAGCAGTTCTTC
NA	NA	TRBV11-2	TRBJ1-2	CASSSEQSGGYTF	TGTGCCAGCAGTTCTGAGCAGTCCGGAGGCTACACCTTC
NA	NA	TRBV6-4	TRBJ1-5	CASSNPGRIYSNQPQHF	TGTGCCAGCAGCAATCCGGGACGGATTTATAGCAATCAGCCCCAGCATTTT
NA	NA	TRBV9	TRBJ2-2	CASSAVMSGELFF	TGTGCCAGCAGCGCCGTAATGTCCGGGGAGCTGTTTTTT